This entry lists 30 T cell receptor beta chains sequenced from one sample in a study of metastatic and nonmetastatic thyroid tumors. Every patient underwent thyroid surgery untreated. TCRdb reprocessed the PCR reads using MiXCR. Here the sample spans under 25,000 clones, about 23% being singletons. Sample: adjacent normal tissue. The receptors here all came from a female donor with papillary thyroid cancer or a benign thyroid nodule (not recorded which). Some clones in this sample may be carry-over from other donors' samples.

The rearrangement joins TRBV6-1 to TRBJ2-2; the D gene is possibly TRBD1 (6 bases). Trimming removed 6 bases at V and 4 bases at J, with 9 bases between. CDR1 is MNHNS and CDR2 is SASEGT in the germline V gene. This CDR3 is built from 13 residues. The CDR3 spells CASSPDSTGELFF. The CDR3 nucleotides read TGTGCCAGCAGCCCGGACAGCACCGGGGAGCTGTTTTTT.

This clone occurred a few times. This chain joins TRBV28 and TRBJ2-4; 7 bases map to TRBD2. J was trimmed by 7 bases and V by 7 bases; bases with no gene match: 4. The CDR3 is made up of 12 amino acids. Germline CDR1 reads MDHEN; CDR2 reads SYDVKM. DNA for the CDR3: TGTGCCAGCATGGGGGGGTGGAACATTCAGTACTTC. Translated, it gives CASMGGWNIQYF.

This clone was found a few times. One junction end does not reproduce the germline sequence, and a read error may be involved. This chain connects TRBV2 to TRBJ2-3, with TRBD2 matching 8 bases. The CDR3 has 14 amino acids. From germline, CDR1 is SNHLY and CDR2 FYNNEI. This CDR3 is CAIRRRGATDTHYF. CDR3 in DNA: TGTGCCATCCGAAGGCGGGGGGCGACAGATACGCATTATTTT.

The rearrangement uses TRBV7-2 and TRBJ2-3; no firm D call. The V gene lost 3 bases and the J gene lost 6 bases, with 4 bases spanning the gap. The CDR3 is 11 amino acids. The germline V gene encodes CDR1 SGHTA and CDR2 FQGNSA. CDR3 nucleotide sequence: TGTGCCAGCAGCTTTTTGGATACGCAGTATTTT. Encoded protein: CASSFLDTQYF.

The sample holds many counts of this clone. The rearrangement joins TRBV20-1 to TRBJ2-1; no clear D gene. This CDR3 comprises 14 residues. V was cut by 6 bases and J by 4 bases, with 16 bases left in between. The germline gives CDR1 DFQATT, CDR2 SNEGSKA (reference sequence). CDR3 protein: CSAVAGSPYNEQFF. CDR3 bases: TGCAGTGCCGTTGCTGGGTCCCCTTACAATGAGCAGTTCTTC.

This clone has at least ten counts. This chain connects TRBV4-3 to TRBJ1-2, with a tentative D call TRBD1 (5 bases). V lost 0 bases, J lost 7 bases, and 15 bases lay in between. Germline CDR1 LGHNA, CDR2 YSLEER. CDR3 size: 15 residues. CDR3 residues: CASSQDTRGDGGYTF. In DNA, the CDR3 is TGCGCCAGCAGCCAAGATACGCGGGGCGACGGTGGCTACACCTTC.

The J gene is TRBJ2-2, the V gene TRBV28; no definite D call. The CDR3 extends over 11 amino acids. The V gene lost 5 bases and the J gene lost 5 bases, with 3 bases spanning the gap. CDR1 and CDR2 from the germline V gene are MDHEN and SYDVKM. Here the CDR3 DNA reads TGTGCCAGCAGTCGAACCGGGGAGCTGTTTTTT. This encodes CASSRTGELFF. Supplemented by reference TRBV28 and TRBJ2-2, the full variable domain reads DVKVTQSSRYLVKRTGEKVFLECVQDMDHENMFWYRQDPGLGLRLIYFSYDVKMKEKGDIPEGYSVSREKKERFSLILESASTNQTSMYLCASSRTGELFFGEGSRLTVL.

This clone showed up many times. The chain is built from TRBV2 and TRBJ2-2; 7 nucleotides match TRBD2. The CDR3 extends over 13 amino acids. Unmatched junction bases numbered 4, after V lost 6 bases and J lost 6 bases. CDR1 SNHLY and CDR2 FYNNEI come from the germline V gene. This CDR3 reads CASRDGLAGELFF. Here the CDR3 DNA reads TGTGCCAGCAGAGATGGACTAGCCGGGGAGCTGTTTTTT.

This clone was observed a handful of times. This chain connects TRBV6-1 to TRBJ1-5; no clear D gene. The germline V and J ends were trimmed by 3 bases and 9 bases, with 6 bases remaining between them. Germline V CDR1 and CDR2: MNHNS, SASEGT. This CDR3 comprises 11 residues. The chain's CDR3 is CASSDAGPQHF. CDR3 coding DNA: TGTGCCAGCAGTGACGCTGGGCCCCAGCATTTT.

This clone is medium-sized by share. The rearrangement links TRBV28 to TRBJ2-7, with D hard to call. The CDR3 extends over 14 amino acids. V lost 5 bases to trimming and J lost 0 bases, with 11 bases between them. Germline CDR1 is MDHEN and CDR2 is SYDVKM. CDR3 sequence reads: CASSTAGPSYEQYF. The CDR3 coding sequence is TGTGCCAGCAGTACCGCCGGACCCTCCTACGAGCAGTACTTC.

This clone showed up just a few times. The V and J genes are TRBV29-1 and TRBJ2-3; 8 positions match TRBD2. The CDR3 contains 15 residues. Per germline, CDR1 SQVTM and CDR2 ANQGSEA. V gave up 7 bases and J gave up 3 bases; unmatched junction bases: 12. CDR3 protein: CSGAGVGGRTDTQYF. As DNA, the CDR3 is TGCAGCGGCGCAGGAGTTGGCGGGAGGACAGATACGCAGTATTTT.

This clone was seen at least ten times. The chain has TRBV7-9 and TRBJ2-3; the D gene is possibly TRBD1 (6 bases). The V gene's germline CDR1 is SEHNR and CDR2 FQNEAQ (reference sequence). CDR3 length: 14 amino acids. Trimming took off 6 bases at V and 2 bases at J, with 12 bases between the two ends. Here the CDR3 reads CASSADSYTDTQYF. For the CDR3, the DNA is TGTGCCAGCAGTGCGGACAGCTACACAGATACGCAGTATTTT.

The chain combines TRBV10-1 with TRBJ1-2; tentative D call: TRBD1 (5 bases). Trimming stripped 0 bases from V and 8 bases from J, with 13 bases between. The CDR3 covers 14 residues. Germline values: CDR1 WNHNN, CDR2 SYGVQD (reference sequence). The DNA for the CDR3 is TGCGCCAGCAGTGAGTCGATTTGGGGCGTAGGCTACACCTTC. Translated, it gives CASSESIWGVGYTF.

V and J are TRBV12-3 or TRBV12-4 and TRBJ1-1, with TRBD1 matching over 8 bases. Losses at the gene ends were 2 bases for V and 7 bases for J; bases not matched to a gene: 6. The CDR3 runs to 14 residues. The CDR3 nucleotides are TGTGCCAGCAGTTTAAGTAGGGACAGGTTTGAAGCTTTCTTT. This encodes CASSLSRDRFEAFF.

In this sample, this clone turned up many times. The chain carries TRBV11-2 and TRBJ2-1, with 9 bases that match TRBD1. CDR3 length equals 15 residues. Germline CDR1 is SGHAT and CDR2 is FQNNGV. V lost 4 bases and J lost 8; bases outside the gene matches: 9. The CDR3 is CASSSRTGDLHEQFF. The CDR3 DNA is TGTGCCAGCAGCTCGCGGACAGGGGATCTACATGAGCAGTTCTTC. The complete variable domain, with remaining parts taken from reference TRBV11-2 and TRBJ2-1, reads EAGVAQSPRYKIIEKRQSVAFWCNPISGHATLYWYQQILGQGPKLLIQFQNNGVVDDSQLPKDRFSAERLKGVDSTLKIQPAKLEDSAVYLCASSSRTGDLHEQFFGPGTRLTVL.

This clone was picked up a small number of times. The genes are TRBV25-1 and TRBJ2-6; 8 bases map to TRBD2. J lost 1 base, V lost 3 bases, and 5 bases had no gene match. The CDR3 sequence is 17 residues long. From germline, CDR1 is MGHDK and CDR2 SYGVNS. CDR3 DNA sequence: TGTGCCAGCAGTGATCCCGCGGGGGGATCTGGGGCCAACGTCCTGACTTTC. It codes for CASSDPAGGSGANVLTF.

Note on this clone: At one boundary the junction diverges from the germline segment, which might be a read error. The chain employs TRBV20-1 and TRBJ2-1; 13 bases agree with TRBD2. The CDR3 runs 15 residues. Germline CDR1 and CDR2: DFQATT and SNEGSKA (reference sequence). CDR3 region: CSARTSGSVGNEQFF. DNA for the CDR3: TGCAGCGCTAGGACTAGCGGGAGTGTTGGCAATGAGCAGTTCTTC.

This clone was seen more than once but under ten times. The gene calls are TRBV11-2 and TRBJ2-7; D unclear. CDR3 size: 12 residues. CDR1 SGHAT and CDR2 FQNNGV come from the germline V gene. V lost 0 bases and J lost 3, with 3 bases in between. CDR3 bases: TGTGCCAGCAGCTTAGAGAACTACGAGCAGTACTTC. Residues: CASSLENYEQYF.

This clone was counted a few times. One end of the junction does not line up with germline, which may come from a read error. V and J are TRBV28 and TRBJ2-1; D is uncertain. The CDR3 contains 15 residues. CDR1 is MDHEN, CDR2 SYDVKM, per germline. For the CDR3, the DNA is TGTGCCAGCAGTCAGCCCAGCGCCTCCGCTTATGATCAGCTCTTC. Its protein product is CASSQPSASAYDQLF. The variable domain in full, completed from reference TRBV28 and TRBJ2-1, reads DVKVTQSSRYLVKRTGEKVFLECVQDMDHENMFWYRQDPGLGLRLIYFSYDVKMKEKGDIPEGYSVSREKKERFSLILESASTNQTSMYLCASSQPSASAYDQLFGPGTRLTVL.

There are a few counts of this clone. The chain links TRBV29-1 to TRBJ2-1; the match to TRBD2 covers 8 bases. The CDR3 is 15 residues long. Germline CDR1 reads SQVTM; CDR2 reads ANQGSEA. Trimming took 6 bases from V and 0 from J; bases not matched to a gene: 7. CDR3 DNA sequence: TGCAGCGTCGGTTTACTAGCGGCCTCCTACAATGAGCAGTTCTTC. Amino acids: CSVGLLAASYNEQFF.

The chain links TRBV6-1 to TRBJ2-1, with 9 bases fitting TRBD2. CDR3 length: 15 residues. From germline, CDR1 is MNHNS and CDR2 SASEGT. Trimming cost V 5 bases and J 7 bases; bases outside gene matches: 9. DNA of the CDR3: TGTGCCAGCAGTTATGCGCGGGGGGGCCGGAATGAGCAGTTCTTC. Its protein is CASSYARGGRNEQFF.

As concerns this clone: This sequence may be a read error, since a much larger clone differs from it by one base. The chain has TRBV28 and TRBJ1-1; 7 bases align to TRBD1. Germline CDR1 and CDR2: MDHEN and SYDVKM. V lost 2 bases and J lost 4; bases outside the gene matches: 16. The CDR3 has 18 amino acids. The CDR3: CASSLEGRGYLGCTEAFF. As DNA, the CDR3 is TGTGCCAGCAGTTTAGAGGGCAGGGGGTATTTGGGGTGCACTGAAGCTTTCTTT.

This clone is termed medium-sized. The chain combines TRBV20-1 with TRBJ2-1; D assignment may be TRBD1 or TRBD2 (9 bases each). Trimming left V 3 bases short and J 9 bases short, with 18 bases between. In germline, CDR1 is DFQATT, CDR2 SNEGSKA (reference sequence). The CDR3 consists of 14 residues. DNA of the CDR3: TGCAGTGCTAGCGGACAGGGGACTAGCTTTGAGCAGTTCTTC. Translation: CSASGQGTSFEQFF.

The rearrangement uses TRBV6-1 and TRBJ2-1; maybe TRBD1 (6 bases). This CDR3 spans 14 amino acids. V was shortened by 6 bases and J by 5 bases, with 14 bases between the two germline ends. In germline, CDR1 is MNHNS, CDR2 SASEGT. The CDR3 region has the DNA TGTGCCAGCAGCGGAACAGGGATCAACAATGAGCAGTTCTTC. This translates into CASSGTGINNEQFF.

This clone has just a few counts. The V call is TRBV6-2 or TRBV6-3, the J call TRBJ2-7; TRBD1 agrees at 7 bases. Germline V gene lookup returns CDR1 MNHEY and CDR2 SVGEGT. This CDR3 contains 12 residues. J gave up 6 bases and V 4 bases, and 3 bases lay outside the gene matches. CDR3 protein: CASSSGTAEQYF. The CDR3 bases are TGTGCCAGCAGTTCCGGGACAGCCGAGCAGTACTTC.

The CDR3 nucleotides are TGTGCCAGTAGTGAGCGACTGTACAATGAGCAGTTCTTC. It yields the protein CASSERLYNEQFF. The rearrangement uses TRBV19 and TRBJ2-1; D remains ambiguous. The germline V gene encodes CDR1 LNHDA and CDR2 SQIVND (reference sequence). The V gene lost 5 bases and the J gene lost 4 bases, with 9 bases spanning the gap. The CDR3 is 13 amino acids.

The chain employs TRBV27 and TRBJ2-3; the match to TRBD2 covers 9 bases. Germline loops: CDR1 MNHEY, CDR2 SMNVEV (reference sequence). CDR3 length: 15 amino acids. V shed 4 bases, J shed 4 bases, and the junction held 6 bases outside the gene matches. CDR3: CASSSGTSSADTQYF. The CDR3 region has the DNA TGTGCCAGCAGTTCAGGGACTAGCAGTGCAGATACGCAGTATTTT.

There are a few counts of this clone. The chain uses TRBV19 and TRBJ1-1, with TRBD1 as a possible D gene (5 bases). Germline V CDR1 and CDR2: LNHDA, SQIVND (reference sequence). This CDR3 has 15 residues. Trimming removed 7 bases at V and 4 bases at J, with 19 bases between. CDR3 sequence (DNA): TGTGCCAGTATGTCGGGGTCCTTCGGGGGCACTGAAGCTTTCTTT. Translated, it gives CASMSGSFGGTEAFF.

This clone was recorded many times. In nucleotides, the CDR3 is TGCGCCAGCAGCTTCTACGGGGATGAAAAACTGTTTTTT. This codes for CASSFYGDEKLFF. The gene calls are TRBV5-1 and TRBJ1-4; D gene ambiguous. The ends were cut back, 2 bases at V and 6 bases at J, with 8 bases in the middle. CDR1 is SGHRS and CDR2 is YFSETQ in the germline V gene. The CDR3 sequence is 13 residues long. The variable domain in full, with the rest retrieved from reference TRBV5-1 and TRBJ1-4, is KAGVTQTPRYLIKTRGQQVTLSCSPISGHRSVSWYQQTPGQGLQFLFEYFSETQRNKGNFPGRFSGRQFSNSRSEMNVSTLELGDSALYLCASSFYGDEKLFFGSGTQLSVL.

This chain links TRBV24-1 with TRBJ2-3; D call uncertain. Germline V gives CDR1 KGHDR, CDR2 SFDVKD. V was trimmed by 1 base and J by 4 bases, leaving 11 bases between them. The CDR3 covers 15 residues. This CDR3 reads CATSDFGVGADTQYF. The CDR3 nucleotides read TGTGCCACCAGTGATTTTGGGGTTGGAGCAGATACGCAGTATTTT.